These 22 T cell receptor beta chains share one sample of origin, sequenced in a study of identical twins. TCRdb re-called the 5' RACE reads with MiXCR, one entry per CDR3 protein. This sample yields 300,000 to 400,000 distinct CDR3 sequences, of which 10% to 15% are seen a single time; more than 6% belongs to the top ten. The data were also submitted as part of a second study, on yellow fever vaccine responses in identical twins.

Sequenced sample: CD8+ T cells sorted from blood. These receptors originate from a woman under 30 in good health.

This chain links TRBV6-1 with TRBJ2-5; D is perhaps TRBD1 (5 bases). V was cut by 6 bases and J by 0 bases, with 8 bases left in between. This CDR3 has 13 residues. Germline loops: CDR1 MNHNS, CDR2 SASEGT. The CDR3 reads CASRTEYQETQYF. In DNA, the CDR3 is TGTGCCAGCAGGACAGAGTACCAAGAGACCCAGTACTTC.

This clonotype has just a few counts. V is TRBV2 and J is TRBJ2-5, with 7 bases fitting TRBD1. Germline CDR1 reads SNHLY; CDR2 reads FYNNEI. This CDR3 spans 14 amino acids. V lost 8 bases and J lost 4; bases outside the gene matches: 10. DNA of the CDR3: TGTGCCAGCTGGGGACGACGGACAGGAGAGACCCAGTACTTC. Encoded protein: CASWGRRTGETQYF.

The chain links TRBV6-1 to TRBJ2-3, with a weak D call TRBD1 (6 bases). Trimming shortened V by 4 bases and J by 1 base, and 15 bases separated the two germline ends. Germline V gene data show CDR1 as MNHNS and CDR2 as SASEGT. The CDR3 extends over 16 amino acids. The CDR3 is CASSVADRHGTDTQYF. The CDR3 nucleotides are TGTGCCAGCAGTGTTGCGGACAGACACGGCACAGATACGCAGTATTTT.

This clonotype appeared a few times. J is TRBJ1-6 and V is TRBV12-3 or TRBV12-4, with a possible D match to TRBD1 (6 bases). The CDR3 has 15 amino acids. V was trimmed by 6 bases and J by 0 bases, leaving 9 bases between them. The CDR3 region is CASRKDSSYNSPLHF. The CDR3 DNA sequence: TGTGCCAGCAGAAAGGACAGCTCCTATAATTCACCCCTCCACTTT.

This chain joins TRBV27 and TRBJ2-7, with TRBD2 identical over 8 bases. The CDR3 runs 14 residues. The ends lost 4 bases at V and 4 bases at J; junction bases unmatched: 6. The V gene's germline CDR1 is MNHEY and CDR2 SMNVEV (reference sequence). CDR3 in amino acids: CASSWGSGSYEQYF. CDR3 bases: TGTGCCAGCAGTTGGGGAAGCGGGAGTTACGAGCAGTACTTC.

This clonotype has more than one count but fewer than ten. Here the CDR3 reads CASTEGGLNQPQHF. CDR3 coding DNA: TGTGCCAGCACCGAAGGGGGTTTGAATCAGCCCCAGCATTTT. The genes are TRBV27 and TRBJ1-5, with D tentatively TRBD1 (6 bases). The CDR3 covers 14 residues. V gave up 7 bases and J gave up 4 bases, with 14 bases separating them. From germline, CDR1 is MNHEY and CDR2 SMNVEV (reference sequence).

This clonotype was seen a handful of times. V usage is TRBV19 and J usage is TRBJ2-1; 10 positions agree with TRBD1. Germline CDR1 is LNHDA and CDR2 is SQIVND (reference sequence). The CDR3 covers 14 residues. With 5 bases clipped from V and 8 bases from J, the junction kept 6 bases outside the gene matches. The CDR3 spells CASSSGTGVYEQFF. In DNA, the CDR3 is TGTGCCAGTAGTTCCGGGACAGGGGTCTATGAGCAGTTCTTC.

This sequence joins TRBV7-9 and TRBJ2-1, with D perhaps being TRBD1 or TRBD2 (6 bases each). Per germline, CDR1 SEHNR and CDR2 FQNEAQ (reference sequence). Between the trimmed V and J ends, which lost 3 bases and 6 bases, there was a span of 12 bases. The CDR3 contains 14 residues. The CDR3 DNA is TGTGCCAGCAGCTTGGAGGGGGAAGCCAATGAGCAGTTCTTC. Protein sequence: CASSLEGEANEQFF. Drawing the rest from reference TRBV7-9 and TRBJ2-1, the complete variable domain is DTGVSQNPRHKITKRGQNVTFRCDPISEHNRLYWYRQTLGQGPEFLTYFQNEAQLEKSRLLSDRFSAERPKGSFSTLEIQRTEQGDSAMYLCASSLEGEANEQFFGPGTRLTVL.

This chain uses TRBV5-5 with TRBJ2-3; the match to TRBD2 covers 13 bases. The V segment lost 2 bases and the J segment 4 bases; nucleotides outside the gene matches: 10. Germline V gives CDR1 SGHKS, CDR2 YYEKEE (reference sequence). This CDR3 contains 18 residues. In DNA form, the CDR3 reads TGTGCCAGCAGCTTAGGGACTAGCGGGATAACCCTCCCAGATACGCAGTATTTT. This encodes CASSLGTSGITLPDTQYF.

V gene TRBV6-1 combines with J gene TRBJ2-3; D is undetermined. The CDR3 loop spans 14 amino acids. In germline, CDR1 is MNHNS, CDR2 SASEGT. Trimming pared 5 bases from V and 2 bases from J, leaving 11 bases between. DNA of the CDR3: TGTGCCAGCAGTACCTCCCTACTCACAGATACGCAGTATTTT. Translating gives CASSTSLLTDTQYF.

This clonotype was seen a handful of times. The chain uses TRBV7-2 and TRBJ2-5; no clear D. Trimming cost V 5 bases and J 2 bases, with 15 bases left between them. Looked up from germline, CDR1 is SGHTA and CDR2 is FQGNSA. This CDR3 is 15 amino acids long. CDR3 amino acids: CASSPTPGHQETQYF. The CDR3 nucleotides are TGTGCCAGCAGCCCCACACCCGGGCATCAAGAGACCCAGTACTTC.

Regarding this clonotype: Possible read error: a much larger clone is one base away. The chain has TRBV7-4 and TRBJ1-1; 8 bases fit TRBD1. Germline-derived CDR1 and CDR2 are SGHVT and SQSDAQ. The V gene end was trimmed by 5 bases and the J gene end by 1 base; junction bases not matched to a gene: 9. The CDR3 length is 16 residues. The DNA of the CDR3 is TGTGCCAGCAGCACCCGGGACAGGAACCGGAACACTGAAGCTTTCTTT. This encodes CASSTRDRNRNTEAFF.

This clonotype was detected many times. This chain connects TRBV5-1 to TRBJ1-1; D uncertain. The V and J ends lost 4 bases and 1 base respectively, with 17 bases between them. This CDR3 region has 16 residues. Per the germline V gene, CDR1 is SGHRS and CDR2 is YFSETQ. CDR3 in DNA: TGCGCCAGCAGCCCATTTGTGGGCGCGGAGAACACTGAAGCTTTCTTT. Translation: CASSPFVGAENTEAFF.

The CDR3 loop reads CASSPRPRSDTQYF. CDR3 DNA sequence: TGTGCCAGCAGTCCCCGTCCTAGGTCAGATACGCAGTATTTT. The V gene is TRBV28, the J gene TRBJ2-3; no reliable D call. The ends were cut back, 5 bases at V and 4 bases at J, with 13 bases in the middle. The germline CDR1 and CDR2 sequences are MDHEN and SYDVKM. The CDR3 loop spans 14 amino acids.

This clonotype was counted only a few times. The rearrangement uses TRBV12-3 or TRBV12-4 and TRBJ1-3; the D is unclear. This CDR3 spans 11 amino acids. The V gene lost 10 bases and the J gene lost 4 bases, with 8 bases spanning the gap. The CDR3 coding sequence is TGTGCCAACGAGGGAGGAAACACCATATATTTT. This sequence encodes CANEGGNTIYF.

This chain links TRBV19 with TRBJ2-3; 11 bases are shared with TRBD2. The ends lost 4 bases at V and 5 bases at J; junction bases unmatched: 8. This CDR3 is 16 amino acids long. Per germline, CDR1 LNHDA and CDR2 SQIVND (reference sequence). CDR3 in DNA: TGTGCCAGTAGTACAGGGACTAGCGGAACGAGAGATACGCAGTATTTT. This gives the protein CASSTGTSGTRDTQYF.

The CDR3 nucleotides read TGTGCCAGCAGTCCCGCGGGTAGCGGGGGGCTGAACACCGGGGAGCTGTTTTTT. Translated, it gives CASSPAGSGGLNTGELFF. The chain recombines TRBV25-1 with TRBJ2-2, with TRBD2 identical over 10 bases. CDR1 and CDR2 from the germline V gene are MGHDK and SYGVNS. V was pared by 5 bases and J by 1 base, with 10 bases of the junction left unmatched. The CDR3 contains 18 residues.

This clonotype has just a few counts. The V and J genes are TRBV2 and TRBJ2-1; 9 bases align to TRBD2. Germline CDR1 and CDR2: SNHLY and FYNNEI. V dropped 3 bases and J dropped 7; count of bases not matched to a gene: 10. This CDR3 has 16 residues. For the CDR3, the DNA is TGTGCCAGCAGTGACCCAACCGCGGGGGGGCTAAATGAGCAGTTCTTC. Translation gives CASSDPTAGGLNEQFF.

This clonotype occurred a few times. The rearrangement links TRBV6-1 to TRBJ2-5; 7 nucleotides match TRBD1. With 4 bases clipped from V and 1 base from J, the junction kept 12 bases outside the gene matches. Germline assignment: CDR1 MNHNS and CDR2 SASEGT. The CDR3 has 17 amino acids. The CDR3 DNA reads as TGTGCCAGCAGTGGTCTACAGGGGCCCGCCACCCAAGAGACCCAGTACTTC. Its translation: CASSGLQGPATQETQYF.

CDR3 nucleotide sequence: TGTGCTAGTGGCCGCGACAGGGTGGGAGCTTTCTTT. Protein: CASGRDRVGAFF. The chain recombines TRBV12-5 with TRBJ1-1; 7 bases align to TRBD1. The CDR3 has 12 amino acids. Germline V CDR1 and CDR2: LGHNT, FRNRAP. With 6 bases clipped from V and 10 bases from J, the junction kept 8 bases outside the gene matches. The complete variable domain, with remaining parts taken from reference TRBV12-5 and TRBJ1-1, reads DARVTQTPRHKVTEMGQEVTMRCQPILGHNTVFWYRQTMMQGLELLAYFRNRAPLDDSGMPKDRFSAEMPDATLATLKIQPSEPRDSAVYFCASGRDRVGAFFGQGTRLTVV.

A few counts support this clonotype. The CDR3 DNA reads as TGTGCCAGCACTCCAACCCCGGGGGGCTACGAGCAGTACGTC. This gives the protein CASTPTPGGYEQYV. The chain joins TRBV7-8 to TRBJ2-7, with 7 bases aligning to TRBD2. The CDR3 spans 14 residues. In germline, CDR1 is SGHVS, CDR2 FQNEAQ. V was pared by 7 bases and J by 3 bases, with 9 bases of the junction left unmatched.

There are a few counts of this clonotype. The chain recombines TRBV20-1 with TRBJ2-1; 9 nucleotides match TRBD2. Unmatched junction bases numbered 6, after V lost 3 bases and J lost 0 bases. Germline values: CDR1 DFQATT, CDR2 SNEGSKA (reference sequence). This CDR3 region has 16 residues. The DNA of the CDR3 is TGCAGTGCTAGTGACGCGGGGGGGCACTCCTACAATGAGCAGTTCTTC. This encodes CSASDAGGHSYNEQFF.